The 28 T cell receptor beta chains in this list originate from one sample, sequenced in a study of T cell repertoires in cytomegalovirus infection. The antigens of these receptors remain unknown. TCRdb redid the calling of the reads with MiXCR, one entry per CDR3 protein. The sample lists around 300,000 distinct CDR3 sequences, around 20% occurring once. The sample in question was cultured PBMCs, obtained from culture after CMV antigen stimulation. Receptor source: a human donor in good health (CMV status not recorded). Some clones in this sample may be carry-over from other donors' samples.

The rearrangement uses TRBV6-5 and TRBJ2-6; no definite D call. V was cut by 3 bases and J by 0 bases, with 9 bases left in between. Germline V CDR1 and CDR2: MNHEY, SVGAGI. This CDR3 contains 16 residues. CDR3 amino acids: CASSYGRFSGANVLTF. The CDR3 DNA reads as TGTGCCAGCAGTTATGGACGGTTCTCTGGGGCCAACGTCCTGACTTTC.

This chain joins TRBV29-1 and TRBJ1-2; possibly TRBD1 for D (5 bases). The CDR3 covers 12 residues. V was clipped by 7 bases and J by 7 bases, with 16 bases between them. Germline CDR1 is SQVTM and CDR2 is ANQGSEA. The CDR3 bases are TGCAGCGCGGAAGGGAGTGGGGGTGGCTACACCTTC. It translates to CSAEGSGGGYTF. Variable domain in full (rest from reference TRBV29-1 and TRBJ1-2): SAVISQKPSRDICQRGTSLTIQCQVDSQVTMMFWYRQQPGQSLTLIATANQGSEATYESGFVIDKFPISRPNLTFSTLTVSNMSPEDSSIYLCSAEGSGGGYTFGSGTRLTVV.

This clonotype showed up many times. CDR3 sequence reads: CASSTTTIGETQYF. CDR3 DNA sequence: TGTGCCAGCAGCACCACGACGATAGGGGAGACCCAGTACTTC. The chain recombines TRBV7-6 with TRBJ2-5; the D is unclear. Looked up from germline, CDR1 is SGHVS and CDR2 is FNYEAQ. V was clipped by 5 bases and J by 5 bases, with 15 bases between them. The length of the CDR3 is 14 residues.

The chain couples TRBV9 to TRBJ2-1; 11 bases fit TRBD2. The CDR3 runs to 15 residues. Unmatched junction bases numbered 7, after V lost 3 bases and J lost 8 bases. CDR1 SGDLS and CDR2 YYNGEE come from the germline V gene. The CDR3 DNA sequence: TGTGCCAGCAGCGGTAGCGGGAGGGGGCACTATGAGCAGTTCTTC. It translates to CASSGSGRGHYEQFF.

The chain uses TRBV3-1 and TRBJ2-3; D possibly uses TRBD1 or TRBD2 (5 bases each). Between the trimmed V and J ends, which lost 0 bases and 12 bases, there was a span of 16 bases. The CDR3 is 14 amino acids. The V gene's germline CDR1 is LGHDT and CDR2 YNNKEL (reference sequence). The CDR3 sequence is CASSQDSTSGLQYF. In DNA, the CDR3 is TGTGCCAGCAGCCAAGATTCGACGTCGGGGCTTCAGTATTTT.

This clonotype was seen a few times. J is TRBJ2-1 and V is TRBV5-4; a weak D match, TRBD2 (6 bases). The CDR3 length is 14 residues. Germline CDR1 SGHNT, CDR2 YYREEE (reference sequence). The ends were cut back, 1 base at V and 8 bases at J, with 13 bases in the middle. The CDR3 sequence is CASSLTGSSDEQFF. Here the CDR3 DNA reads TGTGCCAGCAGCTTGACCGGGAGTAGCGATGAGCAGTTCTTC.

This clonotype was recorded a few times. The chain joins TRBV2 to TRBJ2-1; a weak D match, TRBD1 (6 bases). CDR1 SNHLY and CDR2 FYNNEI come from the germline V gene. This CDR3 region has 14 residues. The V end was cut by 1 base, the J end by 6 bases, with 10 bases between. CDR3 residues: CASSEDRVGNEQFF. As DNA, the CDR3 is TGTGCCAGCAGTGAAGACAGGGTGGGCAATGAGCAGTTCTTC.

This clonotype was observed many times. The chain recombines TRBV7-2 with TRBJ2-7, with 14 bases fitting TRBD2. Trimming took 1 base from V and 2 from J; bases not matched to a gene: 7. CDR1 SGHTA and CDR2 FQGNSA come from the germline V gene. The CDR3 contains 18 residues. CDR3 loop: CASSLVGLAGGLTYEQYF. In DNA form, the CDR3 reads TGTGCCAGCAGCTTAGTAGGACTAGCGGGAGGCCTGACCTACGAGCAGTACTTC.

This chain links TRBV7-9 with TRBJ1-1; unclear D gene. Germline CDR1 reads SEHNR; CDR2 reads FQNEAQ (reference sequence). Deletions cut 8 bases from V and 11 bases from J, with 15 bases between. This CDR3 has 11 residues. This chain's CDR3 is CASGQQLGAFF. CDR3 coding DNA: TGTGCCAGCGGCCAACAACTGGGGGCTTTCTTT.

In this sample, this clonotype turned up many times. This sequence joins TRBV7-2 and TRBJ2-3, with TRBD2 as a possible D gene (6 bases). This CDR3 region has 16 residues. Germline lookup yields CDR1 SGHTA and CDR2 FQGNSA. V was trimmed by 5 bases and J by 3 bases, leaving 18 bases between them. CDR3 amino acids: CASSPGGSGLTDTQYF. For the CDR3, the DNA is TGTGCCAGCAGCCCTGGGGGTAGCGGCCTTACAGATACGCAGTATTTT.

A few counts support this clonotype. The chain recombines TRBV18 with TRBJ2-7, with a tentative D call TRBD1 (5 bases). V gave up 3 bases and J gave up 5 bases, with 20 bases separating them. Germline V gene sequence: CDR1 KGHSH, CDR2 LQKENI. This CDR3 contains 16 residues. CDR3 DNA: TGTGCCAGCTCACCTTCTATGGCAGGGTCGATCCACGAGCAGTACTTC. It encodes CASSPSMAGSIHEQYF.

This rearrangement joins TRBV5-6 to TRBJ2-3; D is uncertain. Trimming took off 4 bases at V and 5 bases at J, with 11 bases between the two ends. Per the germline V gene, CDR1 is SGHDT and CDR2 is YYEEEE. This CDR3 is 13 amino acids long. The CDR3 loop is CASSPINRDTQYF. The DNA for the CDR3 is TGTGCCAGCAGCCCTATCAACAGAGATACGCAGTATTTT.

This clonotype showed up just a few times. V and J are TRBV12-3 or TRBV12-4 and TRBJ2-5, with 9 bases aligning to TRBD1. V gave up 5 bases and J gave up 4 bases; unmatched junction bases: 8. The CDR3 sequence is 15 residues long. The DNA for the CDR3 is TGTGCCAGCAGTCCAACCGGGACAGGGATAGAGACCCAGTACTTC. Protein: CASSPTGTGIETQYF.

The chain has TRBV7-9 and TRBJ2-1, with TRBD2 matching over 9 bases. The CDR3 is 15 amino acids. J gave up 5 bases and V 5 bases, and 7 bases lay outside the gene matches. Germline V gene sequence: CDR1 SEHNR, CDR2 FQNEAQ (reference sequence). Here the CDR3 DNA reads TGTGCCAGCAGCCCGAAGACTAGCGGCAACAATGAGCAGTTCTTC. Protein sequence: CASSPKTSGNNEQFF.

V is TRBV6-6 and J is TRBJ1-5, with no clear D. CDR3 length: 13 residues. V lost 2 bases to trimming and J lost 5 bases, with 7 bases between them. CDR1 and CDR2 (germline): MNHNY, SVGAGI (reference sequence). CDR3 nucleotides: TGTGCCAGCAGTTACGACGGAGATCAGCCCCAGCATTTT. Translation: CASSYDGDQPQHF.

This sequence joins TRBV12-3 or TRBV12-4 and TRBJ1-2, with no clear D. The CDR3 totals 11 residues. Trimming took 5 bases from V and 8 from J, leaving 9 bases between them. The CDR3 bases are TGTGCCAGCAGTCCCGCTAGCGGCTACACCTTC. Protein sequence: CASSPASGYTF.

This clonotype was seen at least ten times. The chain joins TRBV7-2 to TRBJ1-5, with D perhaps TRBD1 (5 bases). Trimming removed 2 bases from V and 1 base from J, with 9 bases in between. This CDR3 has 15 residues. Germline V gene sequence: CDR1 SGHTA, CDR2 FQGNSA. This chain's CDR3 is CASSLRGDSNQPQHF. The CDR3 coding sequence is TGTGCCAGCAGCTTACGCGGGGACAGCAATCAGCCCCAGCATTTT.

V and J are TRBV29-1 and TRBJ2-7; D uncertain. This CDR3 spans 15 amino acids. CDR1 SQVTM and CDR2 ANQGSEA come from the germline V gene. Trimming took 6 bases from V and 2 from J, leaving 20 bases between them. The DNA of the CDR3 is TGCAGCGTATATAGTACCGGGCGAAAAACCTACGAGCAGTACTTC. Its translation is CSVYSTGRKTYEQYF.

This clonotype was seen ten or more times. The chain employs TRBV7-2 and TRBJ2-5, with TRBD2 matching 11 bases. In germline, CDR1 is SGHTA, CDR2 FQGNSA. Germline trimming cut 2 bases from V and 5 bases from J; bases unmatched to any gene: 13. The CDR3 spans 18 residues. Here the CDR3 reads CASSLQPVSASGRETQYF. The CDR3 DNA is TGTGCCAGCAGCTTACAGCCCGTTTCGGCTAGCGGGAGGGAGACCCAGTACTTC.

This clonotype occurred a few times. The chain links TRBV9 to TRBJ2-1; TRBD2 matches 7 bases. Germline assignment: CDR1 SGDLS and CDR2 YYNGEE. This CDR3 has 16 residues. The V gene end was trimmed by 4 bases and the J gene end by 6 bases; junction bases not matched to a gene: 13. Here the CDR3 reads CASSLDSTSSFNEQFF. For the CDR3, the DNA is TGTGCCAGCAGCCTGGACTCGACTAGCTCATTCAATGAGCAGTTCTTC.

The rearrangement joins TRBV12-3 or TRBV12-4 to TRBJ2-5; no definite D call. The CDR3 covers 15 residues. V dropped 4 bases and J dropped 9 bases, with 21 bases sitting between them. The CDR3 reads CASSSSRPDPPAQYF. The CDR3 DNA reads TGTGCCAGCAGTTCGAGCCGCCCCGATCCCCCGGCCCAGTACTTC.

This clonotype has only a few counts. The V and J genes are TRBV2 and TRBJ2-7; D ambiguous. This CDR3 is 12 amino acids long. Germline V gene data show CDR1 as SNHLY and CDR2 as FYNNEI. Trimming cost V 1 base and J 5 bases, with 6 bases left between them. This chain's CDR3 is CASSEEGNEQYF. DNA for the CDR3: TGTGCCAGCAGTGAAGAAGGGAACGAGCAGTACTTC.

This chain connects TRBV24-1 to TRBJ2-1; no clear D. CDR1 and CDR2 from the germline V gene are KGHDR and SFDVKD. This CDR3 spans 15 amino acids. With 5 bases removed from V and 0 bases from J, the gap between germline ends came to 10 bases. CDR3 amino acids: CATSGRYRSYNEQFF. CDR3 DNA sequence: TGTGCCACCAGTGGCCGGTATCGCTCCTACAATGAGCAGTTCTTC.

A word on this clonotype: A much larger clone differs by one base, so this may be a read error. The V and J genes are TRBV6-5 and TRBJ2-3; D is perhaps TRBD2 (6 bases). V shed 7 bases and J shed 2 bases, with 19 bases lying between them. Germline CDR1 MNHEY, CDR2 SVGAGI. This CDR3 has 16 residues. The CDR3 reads CASKTIVGGYTDTQYF. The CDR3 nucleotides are TGTGCCAGCAAAACGATAGTGGGAGGCTACACAGATACGCAGTATTTT.

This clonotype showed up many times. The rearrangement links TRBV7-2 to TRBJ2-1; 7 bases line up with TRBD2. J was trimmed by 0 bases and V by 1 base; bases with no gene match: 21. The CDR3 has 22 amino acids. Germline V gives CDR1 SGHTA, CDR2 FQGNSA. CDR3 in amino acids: CASSLVGSSGMNSMGSYNEQFF. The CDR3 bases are TGTGCCAGCAGCTTAGTCGGGTCGAGCGGGATGAATTCAATGGGCTCCTACAATGAGCAGTTCTTC.

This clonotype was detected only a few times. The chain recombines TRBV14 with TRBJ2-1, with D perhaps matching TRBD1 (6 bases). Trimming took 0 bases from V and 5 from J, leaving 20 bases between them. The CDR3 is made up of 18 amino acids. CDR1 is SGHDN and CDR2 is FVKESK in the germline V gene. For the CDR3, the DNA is TGTGCCAGCAGCCAAGACATCTGGACCATGGGGGCCGACAATGAGCAGTTCTTC. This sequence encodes CASSQDIWTMGADNEQFF. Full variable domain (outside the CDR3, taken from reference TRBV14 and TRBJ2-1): EAGVTQFPSHSVIEKGQTVTLRCDPISGHDNLYWYRRVMGKEIKFLLHFVKESKQDESGMPNNRFLAERTGGTYSTLKVQPAELEDSGVYFCASSQDIWTMGADNEQFFGPGTRLTVL.

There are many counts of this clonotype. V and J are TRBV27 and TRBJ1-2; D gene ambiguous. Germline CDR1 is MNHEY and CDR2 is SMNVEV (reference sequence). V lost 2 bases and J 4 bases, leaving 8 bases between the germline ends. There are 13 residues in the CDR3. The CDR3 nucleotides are TGTGCCAGCAGTTTAAGGTTCGGCTATGGCTACACCTTC. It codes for CASSLRFGYGYTF.

The CDR3: CASSFSMWGATEAFF. Written as DNA, the CDR3 is TGTGCCAGCAGTTTTTCGATGTGGGGGGCCACTGAAGCTTTCTTT. The genes are TRBV12-3 or TRBV12-4 and TRBJ1-1; possible D gene TRBD1, 6 bases. The CDR3 runs to 15 residues. With 3 bases removed from V and 4 bases from J, the gap between germline ends came to 15 bases.